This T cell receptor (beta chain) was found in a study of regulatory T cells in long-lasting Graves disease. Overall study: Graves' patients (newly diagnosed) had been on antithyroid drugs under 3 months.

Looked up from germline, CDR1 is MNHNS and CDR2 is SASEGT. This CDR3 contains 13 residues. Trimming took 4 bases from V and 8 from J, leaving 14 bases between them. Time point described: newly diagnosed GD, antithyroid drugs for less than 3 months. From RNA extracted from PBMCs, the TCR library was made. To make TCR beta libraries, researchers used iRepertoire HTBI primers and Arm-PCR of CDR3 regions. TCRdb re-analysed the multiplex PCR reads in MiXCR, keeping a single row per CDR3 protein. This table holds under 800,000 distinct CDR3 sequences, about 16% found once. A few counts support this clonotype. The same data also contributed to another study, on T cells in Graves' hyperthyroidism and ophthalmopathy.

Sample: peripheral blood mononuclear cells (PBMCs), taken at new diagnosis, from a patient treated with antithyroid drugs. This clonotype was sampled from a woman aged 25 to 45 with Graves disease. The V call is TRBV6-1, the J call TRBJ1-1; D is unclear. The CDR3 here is CASSAYQDGEAFF. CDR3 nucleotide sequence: TGTGCCAGCAGTGCTTACCAGGACGGAGAAGCTTTCTTT.